This T cell receptor beta chain appears in the sequencing data of a study of T cells after posttransplantation cyclophosphamide. Study outcomes and limitations: After PTCy, TRB diversity resembled that of CNI/methotrexate controls. Later post-transplant blood repertoires were often dominated by donor CD8+ memory clones.

Trimming took 3 bases from V and 5 from J, leaving 13 bases between them. Germline values: CDR1 LNHDA, CDR2 SQIVND (reference sequence). The CDR3 is made up of 15 amino acids. Notes on this clone: The antigen is unknown.

A marrow graft followed busulfan-fludarabine conditioning, with cyclophosphamide on days +3 and +4. Libraries were prepared by immunoSEQ multiplex PCR; TCRdb keeps only in-frame clonotypes and omits some of them. This repertoire shows fewer than 45,000 clones, around four fifths found once; its top ten account for 8.1%. The material sequenced was CD4+ T cells sorted from blood, taken approximately 2,000 days after a stem cell transplant with posttransplant cyclophosphamide. This rearrangement joins TRBV19 to TRBJ2-2; weak D call: TRBD2 (7 bases). The clonotype originates from a female patient in her thirties or forties who received an allogeneic stem cell transplant from a related donor, was CMV-positive, and had no GVHD. The graft donor may have given rise to some T cells. CDR3 sequence reads: CASSMKGGGTGELFF. The DNA for the CDR3 is TGTGCCAGTAGTATGAAAGGGGGGGGGACCGGGGAGCTGTTTTTT.